A selection of T cell receptor beta chains follows, all from one sample in a study of cytomegalovirus exposure and HLA in healthy donors. Profiled with immunoSEQ multiplex PCR; TCRdb holds only in-frame clones, not every one. Of fewer than 150,000 clones listed, 88% are singletons. Sequencing used PBMCs. The receptors here all came from a man in his late teens or twenties in good health and CMV-seronegative. Each CDR3 is given with its conserved first and last residue. The order of the fields is V gene, CDR3 protein.

TRBV28,CASSLLFGIGSYEQYF
TRBV11-2,CASSLDLGGEQFF
TRBV4-1,CASSQVQTGVATEAFF
TRBV5-8,CASSLRDSNQPQHF
TRBV19,CASSSEAGFYEQYF
TRBV27,CASSFQQIDTQYF
TRBV27,CASSFGRGTDTQYF
TRBV27,CASSLTLGVSSYNEQFF
TRBV7-2,CASSLVLAFQETQYF
TRBV5-4,CASSWQTGSTDTQYF
TRBV15,CATSRDAAGPFNEQFF
TRBV27,CASSPFTLPPSDTQYF
TRBV28,CASRMRTSGGETQYF
TRBV11-2,CASSSLGGLWETQYF
TRBV4-1,CASSQIQGAGEKLFF
TRBV4-3,CASSQRLAEFSDTQYF
TRBV10-2,CASSVNEQFF
TRBV2,CASSKDGGTETQYF
TRBV11-2,CASSPRDLAEQYF
TRBV5-6,CASTTLIPGTNTEAFF
TRBV5-1,CASSLVLAGQVGQQFF
TRBV7-6,CASSLIHRRENSYNEQFF
TRBV28,CASSFYRGIFGTDTQYF
TRBV5-1,CASSLAGNRVSQETQYF
TRBV7-8,CASSLAGGPNEQYF
TRBV27,CASSRDPNQPQHF
TRBV12-2,CASRLAKKRESGTGELFF
TRBV5-6,CASSLVAGQGSEQYF
TRBV4-2,CASSPRPTGGLREKLFF
TRBV30,CAWSNSPNTEAFF
TRBV9,CASSVNSAVNIQYF
TRBV19,CATLDRRDNNYGYTF
TRBV4-3,CASSQIVSQAGELFF
TRBV4-2,CASSQVTGGTEAFF
TRBV9,CASSEGVGLPNEQFF
TRBV5-8,CASSTSTNYGYTF
TRBV10-3,CAISEARDSSYNEQFF
TRBV25-1,CASSGADGVSSGANVLTF
TRBV27,CASSLGASDTEAFF
TRBV6-5,CASSQSYEQYF
TRBV7-9,CASSLTGITEAFF
TRBV29-1,CSVVWQGNTIYF
TRBV14,CASSHTTVQETQYF
TRBV29-1,CSVPGLDRGTNYGYTF
TRBV7-6,CASSSIQGGYTEAFF
TRBV7-2,CASSLTGTGEFGELFF
TRBV28,CASRQDGLRTEAFF
TRBV5-1,CASSPGGLAGRNEQFF
TRBV19,CASSLGPGNEQYF